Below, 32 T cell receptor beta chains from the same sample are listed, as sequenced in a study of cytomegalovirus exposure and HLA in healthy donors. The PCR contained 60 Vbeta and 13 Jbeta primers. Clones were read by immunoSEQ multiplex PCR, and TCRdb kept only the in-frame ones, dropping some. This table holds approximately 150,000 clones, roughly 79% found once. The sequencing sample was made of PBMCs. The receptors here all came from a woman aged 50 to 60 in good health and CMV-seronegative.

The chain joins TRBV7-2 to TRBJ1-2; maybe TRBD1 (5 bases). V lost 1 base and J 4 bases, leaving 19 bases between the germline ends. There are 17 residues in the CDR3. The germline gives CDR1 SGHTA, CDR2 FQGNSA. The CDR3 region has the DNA TGTGCCAGCAGCTTAGATTCGGGGGGATGGGAGTTCTATGGCTACACCTTC. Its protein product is CASSLDSGGWEFYGYTF.

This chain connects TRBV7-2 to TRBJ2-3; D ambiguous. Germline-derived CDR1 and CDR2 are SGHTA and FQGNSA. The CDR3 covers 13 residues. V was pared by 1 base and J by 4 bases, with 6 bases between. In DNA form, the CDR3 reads TGTGCCAGCAGCTTAGAGCCTGCAGATACGCAGTATTTT. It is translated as CASSLEPADTQYF.

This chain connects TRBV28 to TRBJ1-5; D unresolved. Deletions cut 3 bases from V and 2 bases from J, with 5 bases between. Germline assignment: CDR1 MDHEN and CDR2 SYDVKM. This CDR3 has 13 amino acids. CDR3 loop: CASSFLGNQPQHF. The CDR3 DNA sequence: TGTGCCAGCAGTTTCCTTGGCAATCAGCCCCAGCATTTT.

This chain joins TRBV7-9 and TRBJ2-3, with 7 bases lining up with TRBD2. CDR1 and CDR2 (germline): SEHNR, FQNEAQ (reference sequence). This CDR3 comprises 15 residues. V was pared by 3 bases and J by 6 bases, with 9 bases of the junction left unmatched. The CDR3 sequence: CASSFWTSPGDTQYF. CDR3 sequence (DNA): TGTGCCAGCAGCTTCTGGACTAGTCCAGGGGATACGCAGTATTTT. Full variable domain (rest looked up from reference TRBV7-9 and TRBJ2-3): DTGVSQNPRHKITKRGQNVTFRCDPISEHNRLYWYRQTLGQGPEFLTYFQNEAQLEKSRLLSDRFSAERPKGSFSTLEIQRTEQGDSAMYLCASSFWTSPGDTQYFGPGTRLTVL.

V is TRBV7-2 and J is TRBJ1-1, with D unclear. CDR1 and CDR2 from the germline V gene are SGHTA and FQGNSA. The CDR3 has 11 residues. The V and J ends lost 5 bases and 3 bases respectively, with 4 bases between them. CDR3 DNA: TGTGCCAGCAGCCGGTACACTGAAGCTTTCTTT. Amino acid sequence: CASSRYTEAFF.

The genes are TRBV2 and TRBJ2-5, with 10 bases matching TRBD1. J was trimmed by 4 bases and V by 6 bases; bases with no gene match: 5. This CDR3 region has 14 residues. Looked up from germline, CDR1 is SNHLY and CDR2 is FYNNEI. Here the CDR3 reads CASRHRDRGETQYF. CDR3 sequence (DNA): TGTGCCAGCAGACACCGGGACAGGGGAGAGACCCAGTACTTC. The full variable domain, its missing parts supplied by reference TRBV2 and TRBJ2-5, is EPEVTQTPSHQVTQMGQEVILRCVPISNHLYFYWYRQILGQKVEFLVSFYNNEISEKSEIFDDQFSVERPDGSNFTLKIRSTKLEDSAMYFCASRHRDRGETQYFGPGTRLLVL.

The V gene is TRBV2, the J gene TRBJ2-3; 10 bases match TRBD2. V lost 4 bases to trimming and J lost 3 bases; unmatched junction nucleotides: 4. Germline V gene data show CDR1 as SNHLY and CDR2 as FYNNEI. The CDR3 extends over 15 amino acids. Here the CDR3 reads CASSVLLAGTDTQYF. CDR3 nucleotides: TGTGCCAGCAGTGTTTTACTAGCGGGGACAGATACGCAGTATTTT.

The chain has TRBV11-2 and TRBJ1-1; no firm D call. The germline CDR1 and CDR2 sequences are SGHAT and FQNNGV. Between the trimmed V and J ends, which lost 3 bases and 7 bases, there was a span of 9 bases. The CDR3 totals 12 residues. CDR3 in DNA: TGTGCCAGCAGCTTGTCGACACATGAAGCTTTCTTT. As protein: CASSLSTHEAFF. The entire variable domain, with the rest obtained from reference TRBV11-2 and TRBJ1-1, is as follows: EAGVAQSPRYKIIEKRQSVAFWCNPISGHATLYWYQQILGQGPKLLIQFQNNGVVDDSQLPKDRFSAERLKGVDSTLKIQPAKLEDSAVYLCASSLSTHEAFFGQGTRLTVV.

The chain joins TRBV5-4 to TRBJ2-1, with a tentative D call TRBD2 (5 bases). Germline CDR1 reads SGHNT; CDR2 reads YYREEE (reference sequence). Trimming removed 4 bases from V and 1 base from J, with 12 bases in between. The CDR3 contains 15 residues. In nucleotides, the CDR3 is TGTGCCAGCAGCGGGGAGACGGGATCCTACAATGAGCAGTTCTTC. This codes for CASSGETGSYNEQFF.

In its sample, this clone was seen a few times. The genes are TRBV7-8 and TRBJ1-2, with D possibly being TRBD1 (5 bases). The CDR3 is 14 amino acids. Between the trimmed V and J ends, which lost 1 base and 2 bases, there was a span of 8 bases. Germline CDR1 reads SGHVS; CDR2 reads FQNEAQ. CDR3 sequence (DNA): TGTGCCAGCAGCTTAGGGGCAGGGAACTATGGCTACACCTTC. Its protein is CASSLGAGNYGYTF.

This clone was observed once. The CDR3 nucleotides are TGCGCCAGCAGCTTGGGGGACAGGGTTACCAATGAGCAGTTCTTC. Its protein product is CASSLGDRVTNEQFF. This chain connects TRBV5-1 to TRBJ2-1, with 9 bases aligning to TRBD1. This CDR3 contains 15 residues. With 0 bases clipped from V and 6 bases from J, the junction kept 4 bases outside the gene matches. The germline gives CDR1 SGHRS, CDR2 YFSETQ.

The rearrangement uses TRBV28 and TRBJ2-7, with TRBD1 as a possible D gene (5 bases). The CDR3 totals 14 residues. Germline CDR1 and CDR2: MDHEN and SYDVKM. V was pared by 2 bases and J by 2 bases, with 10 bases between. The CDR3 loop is CASSLGGAAYEQYF. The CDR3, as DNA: TGTGCCAGCAGTTTAGGTGGGGCTGCCTACGAGCAGTACTTC.

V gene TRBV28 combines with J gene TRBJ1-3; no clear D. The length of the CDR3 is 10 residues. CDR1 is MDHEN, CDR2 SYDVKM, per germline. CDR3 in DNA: TGTGGAACCCGGGGAAACACCATATATTTT. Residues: CGTRGNTIYF.

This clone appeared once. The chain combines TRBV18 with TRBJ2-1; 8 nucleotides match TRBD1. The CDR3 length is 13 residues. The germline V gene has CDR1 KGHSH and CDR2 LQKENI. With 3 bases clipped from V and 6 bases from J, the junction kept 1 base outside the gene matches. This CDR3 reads CASSPGQVNEQFF. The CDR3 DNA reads TGTGCCAGCTCACCGGGACAGGTCAATGAGCAGTTCTTC.

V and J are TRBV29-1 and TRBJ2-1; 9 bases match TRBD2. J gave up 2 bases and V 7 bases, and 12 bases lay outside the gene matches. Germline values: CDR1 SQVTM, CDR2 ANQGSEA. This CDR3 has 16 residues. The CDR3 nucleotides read TGCAGCGCATCGGTTGGGGGCGGGAGGGCCTACAATGAGCAGTTCTTC. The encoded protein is CSASVGGGRAYNEQFF.

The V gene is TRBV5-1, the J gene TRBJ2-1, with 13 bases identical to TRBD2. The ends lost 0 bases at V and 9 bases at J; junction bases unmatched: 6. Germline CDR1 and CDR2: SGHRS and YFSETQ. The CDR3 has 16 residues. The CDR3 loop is CASSLGWTSGSAEQFF. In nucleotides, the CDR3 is TGCGCCAGCAGCTTGGGGTGGACTAGCGGGAGCGCTGAGCAGTTCTTC.

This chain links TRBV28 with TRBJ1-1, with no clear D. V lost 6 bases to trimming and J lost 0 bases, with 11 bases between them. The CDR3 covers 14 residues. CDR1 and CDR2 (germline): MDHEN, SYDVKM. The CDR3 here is CASRQARMNTEAFF. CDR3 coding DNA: TGTGCCAGCAGGCAGGCGCGAATGAACACTGAAGCTTTCTTT.

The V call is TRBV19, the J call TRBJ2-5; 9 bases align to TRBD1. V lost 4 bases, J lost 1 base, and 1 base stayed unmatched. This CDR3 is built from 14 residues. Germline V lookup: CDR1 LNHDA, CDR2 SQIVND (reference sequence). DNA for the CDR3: TGTGCCAGTAGTAGGGACAGGGCCCAAGAGACCCAGTACTTC. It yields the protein CASSRDRAQETQYF.

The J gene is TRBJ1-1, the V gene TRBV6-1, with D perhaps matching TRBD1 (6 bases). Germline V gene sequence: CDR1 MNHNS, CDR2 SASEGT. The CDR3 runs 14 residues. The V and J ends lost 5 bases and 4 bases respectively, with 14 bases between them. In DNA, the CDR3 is TGTGCCAGCAGTTCGGGGGGCTTGAGCACTGAAGCTTTCTTT. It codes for CASSSGGLSTEAFF.

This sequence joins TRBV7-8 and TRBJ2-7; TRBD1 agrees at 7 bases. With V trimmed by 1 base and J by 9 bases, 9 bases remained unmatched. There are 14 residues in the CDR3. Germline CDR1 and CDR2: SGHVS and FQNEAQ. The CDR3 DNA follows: TGTGCCAGCAGCTTAGGCCAACAGGGGTATGGGCAGTACTTC. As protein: CASSLGQQGYGQYF.

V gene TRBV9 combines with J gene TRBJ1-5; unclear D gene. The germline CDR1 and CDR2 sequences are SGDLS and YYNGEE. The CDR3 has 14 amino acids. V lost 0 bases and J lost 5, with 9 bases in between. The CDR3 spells CASSVEGGDQPQHF. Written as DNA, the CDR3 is TGTGCCAGCAGCGTAGAGGGCGGGGATCAGCCCCAGCATTTT.

The CDR3 DNA reads TGTGCCAGCTCCCGGAAGCTAGACAGCGAGCAGTTCTTC. Translating it yields CASSRKLDSEQFF. The chain combines TRBV27 with TRBJ2-1; maybe TRBD1 (5 bases). CDR3 length: 13 residues. Trimming removed 8 bases from V and 10 bases from J, with 18 bases in between. CDR1 is MNHEY, CDR2 SMNVEV, per germline (reference sequence).

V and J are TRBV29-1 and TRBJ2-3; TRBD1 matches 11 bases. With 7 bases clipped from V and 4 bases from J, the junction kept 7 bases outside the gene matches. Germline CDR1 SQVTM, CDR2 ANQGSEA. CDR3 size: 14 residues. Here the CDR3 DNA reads TGCAGCGCTAGGGGGGGACAGGGGGCAGATACGCAGTATTTT. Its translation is CSARGGQGADTQYF.

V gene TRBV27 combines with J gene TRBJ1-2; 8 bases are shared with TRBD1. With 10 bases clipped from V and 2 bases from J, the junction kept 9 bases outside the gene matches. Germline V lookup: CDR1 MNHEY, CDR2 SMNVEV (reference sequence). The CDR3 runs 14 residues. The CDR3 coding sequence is TGTGCCACCAAGACAGGGGTGTCCAACTATGGCTACACCTTC. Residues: CATKTGVSNYGYTF.

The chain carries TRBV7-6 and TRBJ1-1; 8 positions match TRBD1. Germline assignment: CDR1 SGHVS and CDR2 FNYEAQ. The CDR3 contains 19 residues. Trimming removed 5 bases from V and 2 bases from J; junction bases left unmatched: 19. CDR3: CASSDPTGGTPLPNTEAFF. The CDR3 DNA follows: TGTGCCAGCAGCGATCCTACAGGGGGTACTCCCCTCCCAAACACTGAAGCTTTCTTT.

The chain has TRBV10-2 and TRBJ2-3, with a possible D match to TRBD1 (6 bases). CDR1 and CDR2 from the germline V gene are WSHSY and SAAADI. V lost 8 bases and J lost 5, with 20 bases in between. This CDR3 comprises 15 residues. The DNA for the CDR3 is TGCGCCAGCTCCATCCCCGGACAGCAAGGAGATACGCAGTATTTT. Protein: CASSIPGQQGDTQYF.

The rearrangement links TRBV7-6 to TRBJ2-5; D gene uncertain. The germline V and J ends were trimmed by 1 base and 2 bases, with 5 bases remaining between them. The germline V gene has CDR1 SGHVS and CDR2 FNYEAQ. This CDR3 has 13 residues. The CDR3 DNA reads TGTGCCAGCAGCTTAGGTACACAAGAGACCCAGTACTTC. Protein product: CASSLGTQETQYF.

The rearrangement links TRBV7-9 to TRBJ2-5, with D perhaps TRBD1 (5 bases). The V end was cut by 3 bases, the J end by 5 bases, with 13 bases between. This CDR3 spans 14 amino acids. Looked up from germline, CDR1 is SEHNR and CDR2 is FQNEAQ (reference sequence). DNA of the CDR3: TGTGCCAGCAGCTTGGGGCTCTTCGGTGAGACCCAGTACTTC. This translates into CASSLGLFGETQYF. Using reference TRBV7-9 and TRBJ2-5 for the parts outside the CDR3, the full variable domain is DTGVSQNPRHKITKRGQNVTFRCDPISEHNRLYWYRQTLGQGPEFLTYFQNEAQLEKSRLLSDRFSAERPKGSFSTLEIQRTEQGDSAMYLCASSLGLFGETQYFGPGTRLLVL.

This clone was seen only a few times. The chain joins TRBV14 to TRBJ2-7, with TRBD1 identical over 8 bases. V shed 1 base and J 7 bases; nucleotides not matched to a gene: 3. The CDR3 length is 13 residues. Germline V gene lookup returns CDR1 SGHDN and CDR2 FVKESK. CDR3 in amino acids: CASSQGTGLEQYF. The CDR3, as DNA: TGTGCCAGCAGCCAAGGGACAGGGTTGGAGCAGTACTTC.

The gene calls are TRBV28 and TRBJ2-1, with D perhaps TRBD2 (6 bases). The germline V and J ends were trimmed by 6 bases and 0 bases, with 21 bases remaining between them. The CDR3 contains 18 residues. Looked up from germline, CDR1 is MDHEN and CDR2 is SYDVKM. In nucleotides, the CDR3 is TGTGCCAGCAGCCTTGTAAATAGCGGTTTTAGCTCCTACAATGAGCAGTTCTTC. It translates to CASSLVNSGFSSYNEQFF.

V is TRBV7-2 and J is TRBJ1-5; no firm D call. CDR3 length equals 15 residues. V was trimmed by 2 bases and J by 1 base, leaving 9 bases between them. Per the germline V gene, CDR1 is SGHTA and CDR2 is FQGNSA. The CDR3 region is CASSLMGSSNQPQHF. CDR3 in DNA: TGTGCCAGCAGCTTAATGGGTAGCAGCAATCAGCCCCAGCATTTT.

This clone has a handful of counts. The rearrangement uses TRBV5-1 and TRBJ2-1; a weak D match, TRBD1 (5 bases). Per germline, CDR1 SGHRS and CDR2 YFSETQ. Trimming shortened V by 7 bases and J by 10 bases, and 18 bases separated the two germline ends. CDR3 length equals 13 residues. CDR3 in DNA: TGCGCCAGCGCGCCTGGATCGACAGAGGAGCAGTTCTTC. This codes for CASAPGSTEEQFF.